The 30 T cell receptor beta chains below were found in one sample sequenced in a study of blood T cells in healthy people across ages. A J-beta primer mix and a sample-barcoded 5' primer were used in a second PCR of about 7 to 12 cycles. In TCRdb, the 5' RACE reads were re-called with MiXCR into one record per CDR3 protein. This table holds about 800,000 distinct CDR3 sequences, 20% to 25% found once. The sample also formed part of further work on T cells of mothers and their children.

Sequenced input: blood. Every receptor here comes from a boy under 18 in good health.

V and J are TRBV20-1 and TRBJ2-5; D remains unclear. V lost 6 bases to trimming and J lost 2 bases, with 22 bases between them. This CDR3 comprises 16 residues. CDR1 and CDR2 (germline): DFQATT, SNEGSKA (reference sequence). CDR3 DNA sequence: TGCAGTGCCTGGGTTGAGAGGTTGGATTTACAAGAGACCCAGTACTTC. Protein sequence: CSAWVERLDLQETQYF.

The chain recombines TRBV20-1 with TRBJ2-1, with D possibly TRBD2 on 5 matching bases. This CDR3 has 14 residues. Germline-derived CDR1 and CDR2 are DFQATT and SNEGSKA (reference sequence). V shed 4 bases and J shed 0 bases, with 10 bases lying between them. The CDR3 sequence: CSATRGGSYNEQFF. The CDR3 DNA follows: TGCAGTGCTACGCGCGGAGGCTCCTACAATGAGCAGTTCTTC.

This clonotype was observed a handful of times. The chain carries TRBV4-2 and TRBJ2-6; possibly TRBD1 for D (5 bases). The CDR3 has 16 residues. Germline CDR1 reads LGHNA; CDR2 reads YNFKEQ. The V gene lost 0 bases and the J gene lost 2 bases, with 8 bases spanning the gap. As DNA, the CDR3 is TGTGCCAGCAGCCAAGATTTAGGGGCTGGGGCCAACGTCCTGACTTTC. Amino acids: CASSQDLGAGANVLTF.

The chain has TRBV27 and TRBJ2-2; tentatively, D is TRBD1 (6 bases). CDR3 length: 15 amino acids. V was shortened by 3 bases and J by 1 base, with 9 bases between the two germline ends. Germline assignment: CDR1 MNHEY and CDR2 SMNVEV (reference sequence). This CDR3 is CASSFQGMNTGELFF. In DNA, the CDR3 is TGTGCCAGCAGTTTTCAGGGGATGAACACCGGGGAGCTGTTTTTT.

The V gene is TRBV29-1, the J gene TRBJ2-1, with D possibly matching TRBD2 (6 bases). This CDR3 is built from 11 residues. The V gene's germline CDR1 is SQVTM and CDR2 ANQGSEA. The V end was cut by 6 bases, the J end by 7 bases, with 10 bases between. The CDR3 DNA reads as TGCAGCGTGGGGGAGGATAATGAGCAGTTCTTC. This gives the protein CSVGEDNEQFF.

This chain joins TRBV27 and TRBJ1-1; tentative D call: TRBD1 (6 bases). Germline V gene sequence: CDR1 MNHEY, CDR2 SMNVEV (reference sequence). Trimming took 2 bases from V and 5 from J, leaving 9 bases between them. The CDR3 is made up of 13 amino acids. The CDR3 protein is CASSLKGETEAFF. As DNA, the CDR3 is TGTGCCAGCAGTTTAAAGGGGGAGACTGAAGCTTTCTTT.

This clonotype was detected a few times. CDR3 amino acids: CASSQQLGTVNTGELFF. CDR3 nucleotide sequence: TGTGCCAGCAGCCAACAACTCGGGACGGTGAACACCGGGGAGCTGTTTTTT. The V and J genes are TRBV14 and TRBJ2-2; D assignment may be TRBD1 or TRBD2 (5 bases each). CDR1 is SGHDN and CDR2 is FVKESK in the germline V gene. The CDR3 is 17 amino acids. V lost 2 bases to trimming and J lost 1 base, with 14 bases between them.

J is TRBJ1-2 and V is TRBV20-1; no reliable D call. This CDR3 is 14 amino acids long. Trimming cost V 0 bases and J 2 bases, with 10 bases left between them. The germline CDR1 and CDR2 sequences are DFQATT and SNEGSKA (reference sequence). The DNA for the CDR3 is TGCAGTGCTAGAGATCTGACACTCAACTATGGCTACACCTTC. It translates to CSARDLTLNYGYTF.

This clonotype was seen only a few times. The chain joins TRBV20-1 to TRBJ2-6; perhaps TRBD1 as D (5 bases). The CDR3 is 17 residues long. Between the trimmed V and J ends, which lost 3 bases and 2 bases, there was a span of 17 bases. Germline CDR1 is DFQATT and CDR2 is SNEGSKA (reference sequence). The CDR3 coding sequence is TGCAGTGCTAGTTCGGCAGGGATATCCCCTGGGGCCAACGTCCTGACTTTC. It translates to CSASSAGISPGANVLTF.

This clonotype was recorded a few times. The genes are TRBV5-1 and TRBJ2-5; a possible D gene is TRBD1 (6 bases). Germline assignment: CDR1 SGHRS and CDR2 YFSETQ. This CDR3 comprises 15 residues. With 0 bases removed from V and 3 bases from J, the gap between germline ends came to 12 bases. The CDR3 is CASSLANEGEETQYF. The CDR3, as DNA: TGCGCCAGCAGCTTGGCAAACGAGGGGGAAGAGACCCAGTACTTC.

This clonotype was observed a handful of times. The chain has TRBV7-9 and TRBJ2-1, with a possible D match to TRBD2 (5 bases). In germline, CDR1 is SEHNR, CDR2 FQNEAQ (reference sequence). The CDR3 sequence is 18 residues long. V lost 1 base and J lost 0, with 16 bases in between. CDR3 bases: TGTGCCAGCAGCTTAGTTCTGGGGAGTTGGGGCTCCTACAATGAGCAGTTCTTC. Its translation is CASSLVLGSWGSYNEQFF.

This clonotype has at least ten counts. DNA of the CDR3: TGTGCCAGCAGCTTAGCGTTCGATGAGCAGTTCTTC. This translates into CASSLAFDEQFF. The chain recombines TRBV7-8 with TRBJ2-1; D uncertain. The germline V gene encodes CDR1 SGHVS and CDR2 FQNEAQ. The V and J ends lost 0 bases and 8 bases respectively, with 5 bases between them. The CDR3 spans 12 residues.

The chain joins TRBV20-1 to TRBJ1-1; 8 nucleotides agree with TRBD1. This CDR3 region has 14 residues. Germline-derived CDR1 and CDR2 are DFQATT and SNEGSKA (reference sequence). V gave up 0 bases and J gave up 1 base; unmatched junction bases: 1. CDR3 region: CSARDDRGNTEAFF. CDR3 bases: TGCAGTGCTAGAGATGACAGGGGGAACACTGAAGCTTTCTTT.

This clonotype was observed a handful of times. The chain recombines TRBV7-8 with TRBJ2-3; 7 bases match TRBD1. The length of the CDR3 is 15 residues. Germline lookup yields CDR1 SGHVS and CDR2 FQNEAQ. V dropped 4 bases and J dropped 2; count of bases not matched to a gene: 6. CDR3 bases: TGTGCCAGCAGCTCACCGGGACAGACCACAGATACGCAGTATTTT. As protein: CASSSPGQTTDTQYF. The variable domain in full, with the rest retrieved from reference TRBV7-8 and TRBJ2-3, is GAGVSQSPRYKVAKRGQDVALRCDPISGHVSLFWYQQALGQGPEFLTYFQNEAQLDKSGLPSDRFFAERPEGSVSTLKIQRTQQEDSAVYLCASSSPGQTTDTQYFGPGTRLTVL.

The chain employs TRBV7-6 and TRBJ2-5; the D gene could be TRBD1 or TRBD2 (6 bases each). The DNA end is more similar to TRBJ2-7, so the J call may be wrong. The germline V gene encodes CDR1 SGHVS and CDR2 FNYEAQ. The CDR3 loop spans 17 amino acids. Here the CDR3 reads CASSPNMGAGKSYEQYF. The DNA of the CDR3 is TGTGCCAGCAGCCCTAATATGGGGGCGGGGAAATCCTACGAGCAGTACTTC.

This clonotype was counted between two and nine times. This sequence joins TRBV25-1 and TRBJ2-5, with TRBD1 identical over 11 bases. V lost 4 bases and J lost 5; bases outside the gene matches: 21. Germline V CDR1 and CDR2: MGHDK, SYGVNS. This CDR3 comprises 20 residues. The DNA of the CDR3 is TGTGCCAGCAGTGGACGAACGGGAGGACAGGGGGCTCGGGGAGGCGAGACCCAGTACTTC. This translates into CASSGRTGGQGARGGETQYF.

In this sample, this clonotype turned up many times. The rearrangement links TRBV6-7 to TRBJ2-1, with D tentatively TRBD2 (6 bases). TRBV6-7 is an ORF, with its function uncertain. V shed 5 bases and J shed 3 bases, with 17 bases lying between them. The CDR3 runs 16 residues. CDR3 residues: CASSQVCGTHYNEQFF. In nucleotides, the CDR3 is TGTGCCAGCAGTCAGGTTTGCGGGACTCACTACAATGAGCAGTTCTTC.

A few counts support this clonotype. The gene calls are TRBV29-1 and TRBJ1-1; the D gene is possibly TRBD1 (5 bases). V was clipped by 4 bases and J by 5 bases, with 17 bases between them. The germline gives CDR1 SQVTM, CDR2 ANQGSEA. The CDR3 totals 14 residues. CDR3 residues: CSVGPLIRETEAFF. The DNA of the CDR3 is TGCAGCGTTGGTCCTCTGATCAGGGAAACTGAAGCTTTCTTT.

This clonotype turned up a few times. The rearrangement links TRBV6-2 or TRBV6-3 to TRBJ2-7; tentatively, D is TRBD1 (6 bases). Germline lookup yields CDR1 MNHEY and CDR2 SVGEGT. The V gene lost 6 bases and the J gene lost 7 bases, with 19 bases spanning the gap. The CDR3 is made up of 14 amino acids. The CDR3 bases are TGTGCCAGCAGGGATTGGGACACTACCGGTGAGCAGTACTTC. It specifies CASRDWDTTGEQYF.

This clonotype was observed a handful of times. The junction and the germline gene differ at one end; a read error may be behind it. V is TRBV25-1 and J is TRBJ2-7; D call uncertain. The J call is doubtful: the DNA matches TRBJ2-1 better. Looked up from germline, CDR1 is MGHDK and CDR2 is SYGVNS. CDR3 length equals 11 residues. The CDR3: CASRHYNGQFF. The CDR3 DNA is TGTGCCAGTCGACACTACAATGGGCAGTTCTTC.

There are a few counts of this clonotype. The CDR3 DNA reads as TGTGCCAGCAGTTTTCGGGAGGGGGAGGAGACCCAGTACTTC. Encoded protein: CASSFREGEETQYF. The J gene is TRBJ2-1, the V gene TRBV28; 8 nucleotides align to TRBD2. The DNA end favors TRBJ2-5, so the J call may be wrong. This CDR3 has 14 amino acids. Germline CDR1 MDHEN, CDR2 SYDVKM.

In the case of this clonotype: One end of the junction does not line up with germline, which may come from a read error. The chain has TRBV7-9 and TRBJ1-2; TRBD1 agrees at 8 bases. The CDR3 length is 14 residues. Germline-derived CDR1 and CDR2 are SEHNR and FQNEAQ (reference sequence). The CDR3 DNA is TGTACCAGCAGCCTGACAGGGGCTAACTATGGCTACACCTTC. It codes for CTSSLTGANYGYTF.

This chain uses TRBV20-1 with TRBJ2-3; tentatively, D is TRBD1 (5 bases). Germline CDR1 DFQATT, CDR2 SNEGSKA (reference sequence). The V gene lost 3 bases and the J gene lost 4 bases, with 8 bases spanning the gap. The CDR3 spans 12 residues. CDR3: CSASPRADTQYF. CDR3 coding DNA: TGCAGTGCTAGCCCCAGGGCAGATACGCAGTATTTT.

The CDR3 sequence: CATRDRVNTGELFF. The CDR3 bases are TGTGCCACCAGAGACAGGGTGAACACCGGGGAGCTGTTTTTT. The chain uses TRBV24-1 and TRBJ2-2; 7 bases align to TRBD1. V trimming: 7 bases; J trimming: 1 base; junction bases outside the gene matches: 2. CDR1 and CDR2 (germline): KGHDR, SFDVKD. The CDR3 length is 14 residues.

This chain joins TRBV7-3 and TRBJ2-7; a weak D match, TRBD2 (6 bases). The germline V gene encodes CDR1 SGHTA and CDR2 FQGTGA. The CDR3 has 15 residues. V was clipped by 2 bases and J by 2 bases, with 13 bases between them. In DNA form, the CDR3 reads TGTGCCAGCAGCTTAGGCGGGGCCCAGACCTACGAGCAGTACTTC. Translating it yields CASSLGGAQTYEQYF.

This clonotype was counted ten times or more. DNA for the CDR3: TGTGCCAGCAGCTTACAGGGGGCGAGCAATCAGCCCCAGCATTTT. This sequence encodes CASSLQGASNQPQHF. The gene calls are TRBV7-8 and TRBJ1-5; 8 nucleotides align to TRBD1. Trimming took 2 bases from V and 1 from J; bases not matched to a gene: 1. The CDR3 runs 15 residues. From germline, CDR1 is SGHVS and CDR2 FQNEAQ.

The V and J genes are TRBV29-1 and TRBJ2-1; 9 bases map to TRBD1. The V segment lost 5 bases and the J segment 7 bases; nucleotides outside the gene matches: 9. The V gene's germline CDR1 is SQVTM and CDR2 ANQGSEA. The CDR3 is 14 residues long. This chain's CDR3 is CSVNRGRGRNEQFF. The CDR3 DNA follows: TGCAGCGTTAACAGGGGGCGCGGACGAAATGAGCAGTTCTTC.

V and J are TRBV29-1 and TRBJ2-5, with D unclear. The end of the DNA aligns better with TRBJ2-1, so the J call may be wrong. The CDR3 consists of 13 residues. Per germline, CDR1 SQVTM and CDR2 ANQGSEA. The CDR3 spells CSVDGLVGDEQFF. CDR3 DNA: TGCAGCGTCGACGGCTTGGTTGGCGATGAGCAGTTCTTC.

The chain links TRBV20-1 to TRBJ2-7; TRBD2 matches 8 bases. Per germline, CDR1 DFQATT and CDR2 SNEGSKA (reference sequence). The CDR3 sequence is 17 residues long. Losses at the gene ends were 0 bases for V and 0 bases for J; bases not matched to a gene: 10. The CDR3 DNA sequence: TGCAGTGCTAGAGATCCGGGCGGGAGGCCGAGCTCCTACGAGCAGTACTTC. Its translation: CSARDPGGRPSSYEQYF.

This clonotype was seen ten or more times. The chain uses TRBV4-3 and TRBJ1-6; D remains unclear. Germline loops: CDR1 LGHNA, CDR2 YSLEER. V was trimmed by 0 bases and J by 0 bases, leaving 9 bases between them. The CDR3 runs to 17 residues. The CDR3, as DNA: TGCGCCAGCAGCCAAGAAACGATTATCTCCTATAATTCACCCCTCCACTTT. Translation gives CASSQETIISYNSPLHF.